This T cell receptor beta chain was retrieved from a study of T-cell memory formation after mild COVID-19. Study-wide context: The two donors had largely donor-specific TCR clusters.

In the case of this clonotype: The antigen remains unidentified.

Study-wide points: Among clones peaking at day 37 in the second wave, SARS-CoV-2 specificity remained unconfirmed. Contracting CD8+ clones were enriched in EMRA, CD4+ mainly in CM and EM.

5'RACE, which relied on constant-segment primers, yielded TCR alpha and TCR beta cDNA libraries carrying sample barcodes and UMIs. MiXCR was run by TCRdb on the 5' RACE reads, yielding one entry per CDR3 protein. The sample lists 150,000 to 200,000 distinct CDR3 sequences, roughly 13% seen once, with approximately 3.4% in the top ten. Sequencing was performed on PBMCs or a T cell subset sorted from them (not recorded which). The origin of this receptor is a man aged 18 to 30 who had mild COVID-19 (a few samples of this study predate the infection). Cell type and time point are not known.

The DNA of the CDR3 is TGTGCCAGCATGAACAGGGGCTACTACGAGCAGTACTTC. Protein product: CASMNRGYYEQYF. The chain recombines TRBV7-9 with TRBJ2-7; 7 nucleotides agree with TRBD1. Germline lookup yields CDR1 SEHNR and CDR2 FQNEAQ (reference sequence). Trimming cost V 7 bases and J 3 bases; bases outside gene matches: 6. CDR3 length: 13 residues. Variable domain in full (rest from reference TRBV7-9 and TRBJ2-7): DTGVSQNPRHKITKRGQNVTFRCDPISEHNRLYWYRQTLGQGPEFLTYFQNEAQLEKSRLLSDRFSAERPKGSFSTLEIQRTEQGDSAMYLCASMNRGYYEQYFGPGTRLTVT.